Listed below are T cell receptor beta chains from one sample, sequenced in a study of cytomegalovirus exposure and HLA in healthy donors. TCRdb's table, derived via immunoSEQ multiplex PCR, lists solely in-frame clones and lacks some. The sample has some 170,000 clones, approximately 78% seen once; the top ten hold under 2%. The specimen sequenced was PBMCs. These receptors all stem from a woman aged 18-29 years in good health and CMV-seronegative. Both conserved end residues are part of each CDR3. D genes are given only for firm matches. Clone size is given for some rows only: seen once, a few or many times, or a class if the clone is expanded.

CDR3: CAWGLGAGVKEEQYF
DNA: TGTGCCTGGGGCCTGGGAGCGGGTGTTAAAGAGGAGCAGTACTTC
D: NA
J: TRBJ2-7
size: NA
V: TRBV30

CDR3: CASSLAAGFSNQPQHF
DNA: TGTGCCAGCAGCTTGGCGGCAGGGTTTAGCAATCAGCCCCAGCATTTT
D: NA
J: TRBJ1-5
size: NA
V: TRBV7-8

CDR3: CASSQREDYEQYF
DNA: TGCGCCAGCAGTCAACGGGAGGACTACGAGCAGTACTTC
D: TRBD2
J: TRBJ2-7
size: NA
V: TRBV5-1

CDR3: CASSFNRANGYTF
DNA: TGTGCCAGCAGTTTCAACAGGGCGAATGGCTACACCTTC
D: NA
J: TRBJ1-2
size: NA
V: TRBV27

CDR3: CASSGGQGTFQPQHF
DNA: TGTGCCAGCAGTGGAGGACAGGGGACGTTTCAGCCCCAGCATTTT
D: TRBD1
J: TRBJ1-5
size: NA
V: TRBV6-6

CDR3: CASSLIGEETQYF
DNA: TGTGCCAGCAGCTTAATCGGGGAAGAGACCCAGTACTTC
D: NA
J: TRBJ2-5
size: once
V: TRBV7-9

CDR3: CASSEDGGDGYTF
DNA: TGCGCCAGCAGCGAGGACGGCGGGGATGGCTACACCTTC
D: NA
J: TRBJ1-2
size: once
V: TRBV5-1

CDR3: CASSPPGAYGYTF
DNA: TGTGCCAGCAGTCCCCCAGGGGCTTATGGCTACACCTTC
D: NA
J: TRBJ1-2
size: NA
V: TRBV6-1

CDR3: CASSSLQGGGETQYF
DNA: TGTGCCAGCAGCTCTCTCCAAGGGGGCGGAGAGACCCAGTACTTC
D: TRBD1
J: TRBJ2-5
size: NA
V: TRBV7-9

CDR3: CASSLAPGQDTGELFF
DNA: TGTGCCAGCAGCTTGGCCCCGGGACAGGACACCGGGGAGCTGTTTTTT
D: TRBD1
J: TRBJ2-2
size: few
V: TRBV5-4

CDR3: CASSQGTDTEAFF
DNA: TGTGCCAGCAGTCAGGGGACGGACACTGAAGCTTTCTTT
D: NA
J: TRBJ1-1
size: NA
V: TRBV14

CDR3: CASSSTDRGPAYEQYF
DNA: TGTGCCAGCAGTTCCACTGACAGGGGGCCGGCCTACGAGCAGTACTTC
D: TRBD1
J: TRBJ2-7
size: few
V: TRBV27

CDR3: CASSPQPGQGNGYTF
DNA: TGTGCCAGCAGCCCACAACCCGGACAGGGGAATGGCTACACCTTC
D: TRBD1
J: TRBJ1-2
size: few
V: TRBV7-9

CDR3: CSVEDWQGNEQYF
DNA: TGCAGCGTTGAAGATTGGCAGGGGAACGAGCAGTACTTC
D: NA
J: TRBJ2-7
size: NA
V: TRBV29-1

CDR3: CASRLETGSNTEAFF
DNA: TGTGCCAGCAGACTAGAGACAGGGTCGAACACTGAAGCTTTCTTT
D: TRBD1
J: TRBJ1-1
size: NA
V: TRBV2

CDR3: CASSFTGTGIPEQYF
DNA: TGCGCCAGCAGCTTCACCGGGACAGGGATTCCCGAGCAGTACTTC
D: TRBD1
J: TRBJ2-7
size: few
V: TRBV5-1

CDR3: CASSFYQETQYF
DNA: TGCGCCAGCAGCTTCTACCAAGAGACCCAGTACTTC
D: NA
J: TRBJ2-5
size: NA
V: TRBV5-1

CDR3: CASRGQDNQPQHF
DNA: TGTGCCAGCAGAGGACAGGATAATCAGCCCCAGCATTTT
D: TRBD1
J: TRBJ1-5
size: NA
V: TRBV6-6

CDR3: CATSRGAMNTEAFF
DNA: TGTGCCACCAGCAGAGGGGCCATGAACACTGAAGCTTTCTTT
D: NA
J: TRBJ1-1
size: NA
V: TRBV15

CDR3: CASSLLTTGEQFF
DNA: TGCGCCAGCAGCTTACTGACTACGGGTGAGCAGTTCTTC
D: NA
J: TRBJ2-1
size: NA
V: TRBV5-1

CDR3: CASSRPETGEGGYTF
DNA: TGCGCCAGCAGCAGGCCCGAGACAGGGGAGGGCGGCTACACCTTC
D: TRBD1
J: TRBJ1-2
size: NA
V: TRBV5-1

CDR3: CASSVDTLNTGELFF
DNA: TGTGCCAGCAGCGTGGACACCCTGAACACCGGGGAGCTGTTTTTT
D: NA
J: TRBJ2-2
size: NA
V: TRBV5-8

CDR3: CASSSGTGDNSPLHF
DNA: TGTGCCAGCAGTTCCGGGACAGGGGATAATTCACCCCTCCACTTT
D: TRBD1
J: TRBJ1-6
size: NA
V: TRBV28

CDR3: CASSLELAGTGELFF
DNA: TGTGCCAGCAGTTTGGAATTAGCGGGGACCGGGGAGCTGTTTTTT
D: TRBD2
J: TRBJ2-2
size: NA
V: TRBV27

CDR3: CAIKAGGHEQYF
DNA: TGTGCCATCAAGGCGGGAGGGCACGAGCAGTACTTC
D: TRBD2
J: TRBJ2-7
size: NA
V: TRBV10-3

CDR3: CASSVSGTGNTGELFF
DNA: TGTGCCAGCAGCGTCTCCGGGACAGGGAACACCGGGGAGCTGTTTTTT
D: TRBD1
J: TRBJ2-2
size: NA
V: TRBV9

CDR3: CASSLEEGTEAFF
DNA: TGTGCCAGCAGCTTAGAGGAGGGAACTGAAGCTTTCTTT
D: NA
J: TRBJ1-1
size: NA
V: TRBV11-2

CDR3: CASSSGGAENEQFF
DNA: TGCGCCAGCAGCTCGGGGGGGGCAGAGAATGAGCAGTTCTTC
D: TRBD2
J: TRBJ2-1
size: NA
V: TRBV5-1

CDR3: CASTGAGNTIYF
DNA: TGCGCCAGCACAGGGGCTGGAAACACCATATATTTT
D: NA
J: TRBJ1-3
size: NA
V: TRBV10-2

CDR3: CASRTGANTEAFF
DNA: TGCGCCAGCCGGACAGGGGCGAACACTGAAGCTTTCTTT
D: TRBD1
J: TRBJ1-1
size: NA
V: TRBV5-1

CDR3: CASSQDSSSYNEQFF
DNA: TGTGCCAGCAGTCAGGACAGTAGCTCCTACAATGAGCAGTTCTTC
D: NA
J: TRBJ2-1
size: NA
V: TRBV7-3

CDR3: CASSFSGGSSTGELFF
DNA: TGTGCCAGCAGCTTTAGCGGGGGGTCCTCCACCGGGGAGCTGTTTTTT
D: TRBD2
J: TRBJ2-2
size: NA
V: TRBV5-6

CDR3: CASSGDPRDSDTDTQYF
DNA: TGTGCCAGCAGCGGAGATCCCCGGGACAGTGACACAGATACGCAGTATTTT
D: TRBD1
J: TRBJ2-3
size: NA
V: TRBV9

CDR3: CASSFDHSRGDEQYF
DNA: TGTGCCAGCAGCTTTGACCACTCGCGGGGAGACGAGCAGTACTTC
D: NA
J: TRBJ2-7
size: NA
V: TRBV5-4

CDR3: CASSQVIAGTGLETQYF
DNA: TGCGCCAGCAGTCAAGTGATAGCCGGGACAGGGTTGGAGACCCAGTACTTC
D: TRBD1
J: TRBJ2-5
size: NA
V: TRBV23-1

CDR3: CASSPGQHANYGYTF
DNA: TGTGCCAGCAGCCCCGGACAGCACGCTAACTATGGCTACACCTTC
D: NA
J: TRBJ1-2
size: NA
V: TRBV5-5

CDR3: CASSVDRYRRTQYF
DNA: TGTGCCAGCAGCGTGGACAGATATAGAAGGACCCAGTACTTC
D: NA
J: TRBJ2-5
size: NA
V: TRBV11-2

CDR3: CASSVQAGKGNEQYF
DNA: TGTGCCAGCAGTGTTCAGGCAGGGAAGGGAAACGAGCAGTACTTC
D: NA
J: TRBJ2-7
size: NA
V: TRBV2

CDR3: CASSPNTGGTLRDEQYF
DNA: TGTGCCAGCAGTCCAAATACAGGGGGCACGTTGAGGGACGAGCAGTACTTC
D: TRBD1
J: TRBJ2-7
size: NA
V: TRBV28

CDR3: CASSPGGLDYGYTF
DNA: TGTGCCAGCAGCCCAGGGGGGTTGGACTATGGCTACACCTTC
D: TRBD1
J: TRBJ1-2
size: NA
V: TRBV28

CDR3: CASRPTGSSNQPQHF
DNA: TGTGCCAGCAGGCCCACAGGGTCTAGCAATCAGCCCCAGCATTTT
D: NA
J: TRBJ1-5
size: NA
V: TRBV28

CDR3: CASSEYLGWSADTEAFF
DNA: TGTGCCAGCAGTGAATATTTAGGTTGGAGCGCGGACACTGAAGCTTTCTTT
D: NA
J: TRBJ1-1
size: NA
V: TRBV6-1

CDR3: CASSLTSGGGNEQFF
DNA: TGTGCCAGCAGCTTAACTAGCGGGGGGGGCAATGAGCAGTTCTTC
D: TRBD2
J: TRBJ2-1
size: NA
V: TRBV7-9

CDR3: CASSIPGQAGANVLTF
DNA: TGTGCCAGCAGCATACCGGGACAGGCTGGGGCCAACGTCCTGACTTTC
D: TRBD1
J: TRBJ2-6
size: NA
V: TRBV5-4

CDR3: CASRGSDGASLDYGYTF
DNA: TGTGCCAGCAGGGGTTCCGACGGAGCCAGCTTAGACTATGGCTACACCTTC
D: NA
J: TRBJ1-2
size: few
V: TRBV7-2

CDR3: CASSLGQRGNTIYF
DNA: TGTGCCAGCAGCTTAGGACAGCGAGGAAACACCATATATTTT
D: NA
J: TRBJ1-3
size: few
V: TRBV7-9

CDR3: CASSLAPWGQQENQPQHF
DNA: TGTGCCAGCAGCTTAGCACCTTGGGGACAGCAGGAGAATCAGCCCCAGCATTTT
D: TRBD1
J: TRBJ1-5
size: NA
V: TRBV7-8

CDR3: CASSLVCRLNTEAFF
DNA: TGTGCCAGCAGCTTAGTTTGCAGATTGAACACTGAAGCTTTCTTT
D: NA
J: TRBJ1-1
size: NA
V: TRBV11-3

CDR3: CASSRQPQEQYF
DNA: TGCGCCAGCAGCCGACAGCCTCAGGAGCAGTACTTC
D: NA
J: TRBJ2-5
size: NA
V: TRBV5-1

CDR3: CASSYSMDRNTEAFF
DNA: TGTGCCAGCAGTTACTCGATGGACAGGAACACTGAAGCTTTCTTT
D: NA
J: TRBJ1-1
size: NA
V: TRBV6-5

CDR3: CASSIGRSGIEAYEQYF
DNA: TGTGCCAGTAGTATCGGGAGAAGCGGGATCGAAGCCTACGAGCAGTACTTC
D: TRBD2
J: TRBJ2-7
size: NA
V: TRBV19

CDR3: CSSSLGDQTGPFSYNEQFF
DNA: TGTTCCAGCAGCTTAGGGGACCAAACAGGGCCCTTCTCCTACAATGAGCAGTTCTTC
D: NA
J: TRBJ2-1
size: NA
V: TRBV7-9

CDR3: CSVETGAQETQYF
DNA: TGCAGCGTCGAGACAGGGGCACAAGAGACCCAGTACTTC
D: TRBD1
J: TRBJ2-5
size: NA
V: TRBV29-1